The present entry profiles one TCR beta chain with its context. What it recognizes is unknown. Trimming pared 3 bases from V and 8 bases from J, leaving 14 bases between. The CDR3 contains 15 residues. CDR1 and CDR2 (germline): MNHEY, SMNVEV (reference sequence). TCRdb's table, derived via immunoSEQ multiplex PCR, lists solely in-frame clones and lacks some. The profile covers approximately 73,000 clones, with about nine tenths appearing a single time and about 1.3% taken by the ten largest. The data originate from a study of OX40 agonist ivuxolimab in advanced cancers. Background on the study: The drug used for patients, ivuxolimab, was an agonistic anti-OX40 (CD134) antibody. Hepatocellular carcinoma, melanoma, renal cell or head and neck cancer affected the dose-escalation patients.

Regarding the study as a whole: On average, CD8+ T cells showed a greater number of expanded clones than CD4+.

The rearrangement joins TRBV27 to TRBJ1-6, with D possibly matching TRBD1 (5 bases). The sequenced sample was CD4+ or CD8+ T cells sorted from blood, obtained in a trial of the OX40 agonist ivuxolimab. The sequence came from an adult with an advanced solid tumor such as melanoma, head and neck, liver or kidney cancer. CDR3 nucleotides: TGTGCCAGCAGTTTGGGAGGGGCAGGGCATTCACCCCTCCACTTT. Translation gives CASSLGGAGHSPLHF.